The next 9 T cell receptor beta chains were all read from a single sample in a study of shared clonotypes between healthy human individuals. Produced via immunoSEQ multiplex PCR; TCRdb's table is partial and in-frame only. The sample contains over 1.4 million clones, roughly 96% of which appear only once. The material sequenced was naive CD4+ T cells sorted from blood. Noted subset: CD45RA+ positively selected. The receptors shown here come from a man under 40 in good health.

This sequence joins TRBV7-6 and TRBJ2-7; 7 bases are a match to TRBD2. From germline, CDR1 is SGHVS and CDR2 FNYEAQ. V lost 4 bases and J lost 0; bases outside the gene matches: 15. This CDR3 is built from 18 residues. This CDR3 reads CASSSGLGTTSTSYEQYF. The CDR3 region has the DNA TGTGCCAGCAGCTCGGGCCTAGGGACTACCTCAACCTCCTACGAGCAGTACTTC. Drawing the rest from reference TRBV7-6 and TRBJ2-7, the complete variable domain is GAGVSQSPRYKVTKRGQDVALRCDPISGHVSLYWYRQALGQGPEFLTYFNYEAQQDKSGLPNDRFSAERPEGSISTLTIQRTEQRDSAMYRCASSSGLGTTSTSYEQYFGPGTRLTVT.

This chain links TRBV10-3 with TRBJ2-7, with D perhaps TRBD2 (6 bases). The germline gives CDR1 ENHRY, CDR2 SYGVKD. The germline V and J ends were trimmed by 4 bases and 7 bases, with 17 bases remaining between them. The CDR3 spans 14 residues. The CDR3 protein is CAISVVAEKGEQYF. CDR3 DNA sequence: TGTGCCATCAGTGTAGTAGCGGAGAAGGGAGAGCAGTACTTC.

The chain couples TRBV9 to TRBJ2-7; D possibly corresponds to TRBD1 (6 bases). Trimming removed 4 bases at V and 4 bases at J, with 15 bases between. The germline CDR1 and CDR2 sequences are SGDLS and YYNGEE. This CDR3 region has 14 residues. For the CDR3, the DNA is TGTGCCAGCAGCTTAGGGACAAGGGAATACGAGCAGTACTTC. Protein product: CASSLGTREYEQYF.

This clone was counted a single time. The V and J genes are TRBV7-9 and TRBJ2-2, with D possibly TRBD1 on 7 matching bases. The V gene lost 7 bases and the J gene lost 4 bases, with 16 bases spanning the gap. The V gene's germline CDR1 is SEHNR and CDR2 FQNEAQ (reference sequence). This CDR3 is 15 amino acids long. The CDR3 bases are TGTGCCAGCATTAGAGGGCAGGGGGGCACCGGGGAGCTGTTTTTT. It specifies CASIRGQGGTGELFF.

Concerning this clone: The sample carries other DNA sequences with the same CDR3. This chain joins TRBV6-6 and TRBJ2-1; D uncertain. The V gene's germline CDR1 is MNHNY and CDR2 SVGAGI (reference sequence). The length of the CDR3 is 13 residues. V lost 3 bases and J 4 bases, leaving 7 bases between the germline ends. The CDR3 nucleotides read TGTGCCAGCAGTTATGGCGCATACAATGAGCAGTTCTTC. Protein: CASSYGAYNEQFF.

The chain has TRBV9 and TRBJ1-2; the D is unclear. The germline V and J ends were trimmed by 2 bases and 4 bases, with 12 bases remaining between them. The length of the CDR3 is 14 residues. Per germline, CDR1 SGDLS and CDR2 YYNGEE. The CDR3 sequence: CASSVSPEPYGYTF. The CDR3 region has the DNA TGTGCCAGCAGCGTCAGCCCCGAGCCCTATGGCTACACCTTC.

The rearrangement links TRBV7-2 to TRBJ2-7; TRBD1 or TRBD2 may be the D gene (5 bases each). This CDR3 is built from 11 residues. The V end was cut by 5 bases, the J end by 7 bases, with 9 bases between. In germline, CDR1 is SGHTA, CDR2 FQGNSA. CDR3 in DNA: TGTGCCAGCAGCCAGTGGGGGGAGCAGTACTTC. Translation: CASSQWGEQYF.

The gene calls are TRBV10-3 and TRBJ2-2; TRBD2 might be the D (7 bases). Germline V gene sequence: CDR1 ENHRY, CDR2 SYGVKD. The CDR3 is 17 amino acids. Trimming shortened V by 0 bases and J by 0 bases, and 11 bases separated the two germline ends. The CDR3 protein is CAISESAGAPNTGELFF. For the CDR3, the DNA is TGTGCCATCAGTGAGTCGGCGGGGGCCCCGAACACCGGGGAGCTGTTTTTT.

The chain links TRBV5-1 to TRBJ2-5, with TRBD2 matching 9 bases. Germline loops: CDR1 SGHRS, CDR2 YFSETQ. The length of the CDR3 is 16 residues. The ends lost 4 bases at V and 5 bases at J; junction bases unmatched: 12. The CDR3 DNA sequence: TGCGCCAGCAGCCGCCAGACTAGCGGAGGGGGGGAGACCCAGTACTTC. Amino acid sequence: CASSRQTSGGGETQYF. Supplemented by reference TRBV5-1 and TRBJ2-5, the full variable domain reads KAGVTQTPRYLIKTRGQQVTLSCSPISGHRSVSWYQQTPGQGLQFLFEYFSETQRNKGNFPGRFSGRQFSNSRSEMNVSTLELGDSALYLCASSRQTSGGGETQYFGPGTRLLVL.